What follows are 6 T cell receptor beta chains derived from one specimen sequenced in a study of T cells in women clearing cervical HPV infection. Sequenced by immunoSEQ multiplex PCR; TCRdb stores in-frame clones only, minus some. The sample table includes tens of thousands of clones. Sequencing was performed on blood buffy coat. The receptors come from a woman between 18 and 75 years old with a cervical HPV16 infection that either progressed to CIN3+ or cleared (not recorded which).

About this clone: The read ends 3 residues before the CDR3 terminus; that terminus is restored from the germline J gene. V gene TRBV5-1 combines with J gene TRBJ1-4; D gene ambiguous. The CDR3 length is 14 residues. Germline assignment: CDR1 SGHRS and CDR2 YFSETQ. V was shortened by 1 base and J by 0 bases, with 4 bases between the two germline ends. CDR3 sequence reads: CASSLSTTNEKLFF. CDR3 DNA (partial): TGCGCCAGCAGCTTGAGCACAACTAATGAAAAA.

According to its frequency, this clone is medium-sized. The CDR3 end falls 3 residues outside the read, so it is completed with the germline J gene. This sequence joins TRBV7-3 and TRBJ2-6; a weak D match, TRBD1 (5 bases). Germline values: CDR1 SGHTA, CDR2 FQGTGA. The CDR3 is 16 residues long. With 4 bases removed from V and 1 base from J, the gap between germline ends came to 11 bases. CDR3 protein: CASSSRQLSGANVLTF. CDR3 DNA (partial): TGTGCCAGCAGCTCAAGACAGCTTTCTGGGGCCAACGTC.

The covered CDR3 bases are TGTGCCAGCAGTCGGGGTAGTTTAATTGGC. Protein: CASSRGSLIG. From start to end, the CDR3 is CASSRGSLIGYTF. The genes are TRBV6-2 or TRBV6-3 and TRBJ1-2, with unresolved D. The CDR3 is cut off 3 residues early in the read; its end comes from the germline J gene. The V end was cut by 5 bases, the J end by 7 bases, with 14 bases between. The CDR3 has 13 amino acids. Germline V gives CDR1 MNHEY, CDR2 SVGEGT.

A note on this clone: The read terminates 3 residues before the CDR3 end, so the remaining end is supplied by the germline J gene. The V gene is TRBV19, the J gene TRBJ1-2; a possible D gene is TRBD1 (6 bases). The CDR3 totals 15 residues. Germline V lookup: CDR1 LNHDA, CDR2 SQIVND (reference sequence). The sequenced CDR3 bases are TGTGCCAGTAGTATAGATCAGGGGATCTGGAGCGAC. Translating gives CASSIDQGIWSD. The whole CDR3 sequence reads CASSIDQGIWSDYTF.

Of note for this clone: The read is 3 residues too short to cover the CDR3 end, so that end is filled in from the germline J gene. This sequence joins TRBV6-2 or TRBV6-3 and TRBJ1-2, with TRBD1 identical over 7 bases. CDR1 MNHEY and CDR2 SVGEGT come from the germline V gene. This CDR3 contains 12 residues. Trimming took 8 bases from V and 2 from J; bases not matched to a gene: 2. The covered CDR3 bases are TGTGCCAGCGCACAGGGGAACTATGGC. Translating it yields CASAQGNYG. The entire CDR3 protein is CASAQGNYGYTF.

About this clone: The read ends 3 residues shy of where the CDR3 ends; the end is completed using the germline J gene. The chain uses TRBV30 and TRBJ1-5, with 8 bases identical to TRBD1. The CDR3 is 15 residues long. Germline V gene sequence: CDR1 GTSNPN, CDR2 SVGIG (reference sequence). Losses at the gene ends were 3 bases for V and 6 bases for J; bases not matched to a gene: 10. The sequenced part of the CDR3 DNA is TGTGCCTGGAGCGGGGGACAGGACTCTCTTCAGCCC. Its protein product is CAWSGGQDSLQP. The CDR3 in full is CAWSGGQDSLQPQHF. Using reference TRBV30 and TRBJ1-5 for the parts outside the CDR3, the full variable domain is SQTIHQWPATLVQPVGSPLSLECTVEGTSNPNLYWYRQAAGRGLQLLFYSVGIGQISSEVPQNLSASRPQDRQFILSSKKLLLSDSGFYLCAWSGGQDSLQPQHFGDGTRLSIL.